This note documents a single T cell receptor beta chain sequence. Germline V gene sequence: CDR1 LGHNA, CDR2 YSLEER. The CDR3 consists of 16 residues. The V and J ends lost 0 bases and 8 bases respectively, with 19 bases between them. The source of the sample is a study of CD8 T cells in Susac syndrome. Roughly 0.45 to 1 ug RNA was reverse transcribed with random hexamers. MiXCR, applied by TCRdb to the immunoSEQ multiplex PCR reads, yields one record per CDR3 protein. Among about 120,000 distinct CDR3 sequences listed, roughly 94% were seen once. This chain joins TRBV4-3 and TRBJ1-2; possibly TRBD1 for D (6 bases). The receptor was derived from a human donor with Susac syndrome. Sample: CD8+ T cells from PBMCs. CDR3 in DNA: TGCGCCAGCAGCCAAGATGGTTTAGGGGGAGTCGAGGGCTACACCTTC. Amino acid sequence: CASSQDGLGGVEGYTF.